The subject of this entry is one T cell receptor (beta chain). The data derive from a study of patients and donors after allogeneic stem cell transplantation. The germline CDR1 and CDR2 sequences are SGHTA and FQGNSA. The CDR3 length is 16 residues. The V end was cut by 5 bases, the J end by 0 bases, with 14 bases between. TCRdb ran MiXCR on the RT-PCR reads and lists one entry per CDR3 protein. This table holds fewer than 500,000 distinct CDR3 sequences, around 15% found once. The chain uses TRBV7-2 and TRBJ1-3, with D possibly being TRBD1 (5 bases). This clonotype was obtained from a human donor who was either an allogeneic HSCT recipient or a stem cell or donor lymphocyte infusion donor (not recorded which). It is not recorded whose cells these are; they may come from a transplant donor. The sample taken for sequencing was blood, either unsorted or a sorted T cell fraction (not recorded which). The CDR3 protein is CASSPWVDTSGNTIYF. The CDR3 region has the DNA TGTGCCAGCAGCCCCTGGGTGGACACCTCTGGAAACACCATATATTTT.